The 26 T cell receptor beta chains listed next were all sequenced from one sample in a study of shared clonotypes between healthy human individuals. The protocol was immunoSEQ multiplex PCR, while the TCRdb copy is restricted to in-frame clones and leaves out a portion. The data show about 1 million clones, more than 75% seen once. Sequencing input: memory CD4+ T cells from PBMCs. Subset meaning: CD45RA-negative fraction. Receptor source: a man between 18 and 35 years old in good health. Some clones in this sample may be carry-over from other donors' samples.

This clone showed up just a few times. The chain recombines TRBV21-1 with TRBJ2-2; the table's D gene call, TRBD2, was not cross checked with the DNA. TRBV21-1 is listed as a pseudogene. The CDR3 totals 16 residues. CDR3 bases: TGTGCCAGCAGCAAAGCTAGCGGGAGGGGCACCGGGGAGCTGTTTTTT. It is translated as CASSKASGRGTGELFF.

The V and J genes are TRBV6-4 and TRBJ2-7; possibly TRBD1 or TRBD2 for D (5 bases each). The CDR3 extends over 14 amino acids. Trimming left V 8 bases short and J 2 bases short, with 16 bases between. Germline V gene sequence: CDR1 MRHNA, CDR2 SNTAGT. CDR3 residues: CASRPWGPTYEQYF. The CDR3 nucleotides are TGTGCCAGCCGCCCGTGGGGACCCACCTACGAGCAGTACTTC.

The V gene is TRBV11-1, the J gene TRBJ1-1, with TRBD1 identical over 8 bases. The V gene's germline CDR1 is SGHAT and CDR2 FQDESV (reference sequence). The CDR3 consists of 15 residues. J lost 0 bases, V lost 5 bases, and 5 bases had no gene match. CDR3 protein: CASSAQGQVNTEAFF. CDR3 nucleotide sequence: TGTGCCAGCAGCGCACAGGGACAGGTGAACACTGAAGCTTTCTTT.

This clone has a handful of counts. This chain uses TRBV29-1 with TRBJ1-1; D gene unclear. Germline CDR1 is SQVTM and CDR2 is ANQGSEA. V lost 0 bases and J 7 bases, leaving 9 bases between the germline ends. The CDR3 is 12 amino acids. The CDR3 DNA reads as TGCAGCGTTGAAGATCGGCCGGATGAAGCTTTCTTT. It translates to CSVEDRPDEAFF.

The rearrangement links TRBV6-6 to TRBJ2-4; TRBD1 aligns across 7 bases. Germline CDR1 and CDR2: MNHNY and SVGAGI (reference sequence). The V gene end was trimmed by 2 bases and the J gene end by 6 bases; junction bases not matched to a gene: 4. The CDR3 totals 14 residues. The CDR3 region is CASSYPGTANIQYF. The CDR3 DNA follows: TGTGCCAGCAGTTACCCCGGGACAGCAAACATTCAGTACTTC.

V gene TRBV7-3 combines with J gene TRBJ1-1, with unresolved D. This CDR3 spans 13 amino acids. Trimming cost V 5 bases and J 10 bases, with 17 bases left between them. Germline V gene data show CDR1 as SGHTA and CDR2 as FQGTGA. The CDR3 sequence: CASSLLTGPGAFF. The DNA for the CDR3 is TGTGCCAGCAGCCTTTTAACCGGGCCAGGAGCTTTCTTT. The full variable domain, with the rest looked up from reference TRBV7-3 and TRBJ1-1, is GAGVSQTPSNKVTEKGKYVELRCDPISGHTALYWYRQSLGQGPEFLIYFQGTGAADDSGLPNDRFFAVRPEGSVSTLKIQRTERGDSAVYLCASSLLTGPGAFFGQGTRLTVV.

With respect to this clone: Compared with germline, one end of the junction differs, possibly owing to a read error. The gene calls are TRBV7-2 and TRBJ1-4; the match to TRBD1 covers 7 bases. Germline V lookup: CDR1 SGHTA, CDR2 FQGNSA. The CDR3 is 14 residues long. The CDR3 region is CASSFRQGSENLFF. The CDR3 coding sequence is TGTGCCAGCAGCTTCAGACAGGGATCAGAAAACCTGTTTTTT.

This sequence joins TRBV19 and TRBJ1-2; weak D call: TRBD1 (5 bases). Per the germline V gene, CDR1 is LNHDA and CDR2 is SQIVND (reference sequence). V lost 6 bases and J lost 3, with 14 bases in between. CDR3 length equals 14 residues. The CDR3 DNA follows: TGTGCCAGTAGAATGGTGGGGGGATACTATGGCTACACCTTC. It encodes CASRMVGGYYGYTF.

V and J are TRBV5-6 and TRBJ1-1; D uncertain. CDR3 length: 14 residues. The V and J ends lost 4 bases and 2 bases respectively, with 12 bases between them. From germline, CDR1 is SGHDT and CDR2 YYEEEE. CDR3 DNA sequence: TGTGCCAGCAGCCCGGGGTGGGGTAACACTGAAGCTTTCTTT. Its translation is CASSPGWGNTEAFF.

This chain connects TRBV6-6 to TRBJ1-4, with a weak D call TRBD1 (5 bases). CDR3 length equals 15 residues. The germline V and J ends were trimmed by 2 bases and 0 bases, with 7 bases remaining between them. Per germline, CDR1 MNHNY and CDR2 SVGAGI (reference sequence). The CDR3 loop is CASSYLGPTNEKLFF. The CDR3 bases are TGTGCCAGCAGTTACCTGGGACCAACTAATGAAAAACTGTTTTTT.

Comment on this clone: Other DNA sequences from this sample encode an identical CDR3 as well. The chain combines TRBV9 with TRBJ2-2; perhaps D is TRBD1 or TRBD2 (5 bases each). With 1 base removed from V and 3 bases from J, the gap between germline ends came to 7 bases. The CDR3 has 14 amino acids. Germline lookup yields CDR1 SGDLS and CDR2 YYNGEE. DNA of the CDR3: TGTGCCAGCAGCGTATTGGGGGACACCGGGGAGCTGTTTTTT. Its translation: CASSVLGDTGELFF.

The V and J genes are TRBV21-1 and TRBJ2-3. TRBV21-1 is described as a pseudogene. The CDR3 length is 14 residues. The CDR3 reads CASSKEGTWGTQYF. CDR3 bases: TGTGCCAGCAGCAAAGAGGGCACCTGGGGTACGCAGTATTTT.

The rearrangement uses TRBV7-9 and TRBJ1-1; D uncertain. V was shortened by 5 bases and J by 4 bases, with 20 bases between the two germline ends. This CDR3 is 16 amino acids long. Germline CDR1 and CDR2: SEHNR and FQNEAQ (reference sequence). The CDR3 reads CASSTEALFRSTEAFF. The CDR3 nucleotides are TGTGCCAGCAGCACAGAGGCGCTCTTCAGGAGCACTGAAGCTTTCTTT.

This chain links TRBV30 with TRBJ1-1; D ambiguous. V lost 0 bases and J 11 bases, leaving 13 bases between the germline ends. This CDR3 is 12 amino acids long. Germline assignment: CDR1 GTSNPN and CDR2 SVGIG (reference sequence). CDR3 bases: TGTGCCTGGAGTGTACGGGAGGGAAAGGCTTTCTTT. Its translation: CAWSVREGKAFF.

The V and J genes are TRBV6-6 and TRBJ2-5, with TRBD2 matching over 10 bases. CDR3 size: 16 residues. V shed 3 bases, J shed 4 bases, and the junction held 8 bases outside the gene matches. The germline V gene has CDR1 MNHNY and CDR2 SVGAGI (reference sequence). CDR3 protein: CASSYQASGSGETQYF. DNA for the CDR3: TGTGCCAGCAGTTATCAGGCTAGCGGGAGCGGAGAGACCCAGTACTTC.

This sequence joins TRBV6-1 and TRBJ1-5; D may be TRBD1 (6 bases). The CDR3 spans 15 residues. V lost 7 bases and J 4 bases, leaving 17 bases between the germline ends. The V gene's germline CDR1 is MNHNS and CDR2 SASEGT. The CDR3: CASKGGTSNNQPQHF. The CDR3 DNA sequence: TGTGCCAGCAAGGGGGGGACGAGCAATAATCAGCCCCAGCATTTT.

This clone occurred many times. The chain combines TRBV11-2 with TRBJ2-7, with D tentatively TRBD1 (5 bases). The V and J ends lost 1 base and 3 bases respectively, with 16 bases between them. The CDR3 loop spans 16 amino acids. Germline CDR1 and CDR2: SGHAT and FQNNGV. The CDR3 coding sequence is TGTGCCAGCAGCTTAGTAGGTCGGACACATAACTACGAGCAGTACTTC. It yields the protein CASSLVGRTHNYEQYF.

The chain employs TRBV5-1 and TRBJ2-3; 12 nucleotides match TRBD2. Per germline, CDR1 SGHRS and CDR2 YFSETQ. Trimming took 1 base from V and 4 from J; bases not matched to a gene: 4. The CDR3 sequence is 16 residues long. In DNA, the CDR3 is TGCGCCAGCAGCTTGCCTAGCGGGAGGGTCCCAGATACGCAGTATTTT. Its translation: CASSLPSGRVPDTQYF.

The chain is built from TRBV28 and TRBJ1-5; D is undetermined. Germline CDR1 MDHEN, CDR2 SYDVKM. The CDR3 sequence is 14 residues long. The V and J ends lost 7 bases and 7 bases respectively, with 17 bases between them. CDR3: CASTARAGEQPQHF. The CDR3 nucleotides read TGTGCCAGCACCGCCCGGGCAGGCGAACAGCCCCAGCATTTT.

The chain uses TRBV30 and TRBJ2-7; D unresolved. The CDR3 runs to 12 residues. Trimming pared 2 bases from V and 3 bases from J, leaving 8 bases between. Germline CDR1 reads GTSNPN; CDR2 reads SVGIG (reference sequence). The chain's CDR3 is CAWSSGIYEQYF. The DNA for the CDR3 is TGTGCCTGGAGTAGTGGGATCTACGAGCAGTACTTC. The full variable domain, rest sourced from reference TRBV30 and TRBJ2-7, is SQTIHQWPATLVQPVGSPLSLECTVEGTSNPNLYWYRQAAGRGLQLLFYSVGIGQISSEVPQNLSASRPQDRQFILSSKKLLLSDSGFYLCAWSSGIYEQYFGPGTRLTVT.

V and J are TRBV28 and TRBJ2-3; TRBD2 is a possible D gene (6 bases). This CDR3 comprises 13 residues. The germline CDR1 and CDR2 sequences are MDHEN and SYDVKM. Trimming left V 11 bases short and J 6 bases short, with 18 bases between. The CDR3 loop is CAAEGIKTDTQYF. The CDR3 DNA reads TGTGCCGCGGAGGGAATCAAAACGGATACGCAGTATTTT.

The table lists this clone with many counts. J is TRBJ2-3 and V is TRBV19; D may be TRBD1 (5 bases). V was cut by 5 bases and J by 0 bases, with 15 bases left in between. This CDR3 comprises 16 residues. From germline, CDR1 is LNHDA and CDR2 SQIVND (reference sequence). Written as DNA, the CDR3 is TGTGCCAGTAGTTCCAGACAGAGCTCTAGCACAGATACGCAGTATTTT. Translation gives CASSSRQSSSTDTQYF.

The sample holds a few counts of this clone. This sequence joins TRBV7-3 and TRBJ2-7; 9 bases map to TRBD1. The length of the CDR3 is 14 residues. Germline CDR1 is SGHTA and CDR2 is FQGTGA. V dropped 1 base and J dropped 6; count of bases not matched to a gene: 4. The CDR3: CASSLRDRAAEQYF. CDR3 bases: TGTGCCAGCAGCTTAAGGGACAGGGCGGCCGAGCAGTACTTC.

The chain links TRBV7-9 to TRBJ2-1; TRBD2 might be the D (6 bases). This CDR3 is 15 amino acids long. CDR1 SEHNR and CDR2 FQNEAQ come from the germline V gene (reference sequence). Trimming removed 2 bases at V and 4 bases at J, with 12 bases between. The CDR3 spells CASSLFSGAYNEQFF. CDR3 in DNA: TGTGCCAGCAGCTTATTTAGCGGAGCATACAATGAGCAGTTCTTC.

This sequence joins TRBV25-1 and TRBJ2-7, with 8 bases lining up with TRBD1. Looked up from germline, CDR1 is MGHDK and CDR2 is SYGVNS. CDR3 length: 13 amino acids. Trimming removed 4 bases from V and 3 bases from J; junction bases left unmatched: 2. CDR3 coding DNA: TGTGCCAGCAGTGGACAGGGGTTCTACGAGCAGTACTTC. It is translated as CASSGQGFYEQYF.

CDR3 in amino acids: CAISGTTGRLRREQYF. For the CDR3, the DNA is TGTGCCATCAGTGGTACTACAGGGAGATTGCGGCGCGAGCAGTACTTC. This rearrangement joins TRBV10-3 to TRBJ2-7, with D perhaps matching TRBD1 (6 bases). The germline V gene encodes CDR1 ENHRY and CDR2 SYGVKD. V was trimmed by 4 bases and J by 6 bases, leaving 22 bases between them. The CDR3 runs to 16 residues.